This T cell receptor (beta chain) was sequenced during a study of PD-1 blockade in mismatch repair-deficient tumors. Across the whole study: Patients had about 13 mismatch repair-deficient cancer types and were previously treated and progressing. Study-wide results and limits: Tumor-resident clones, often undetectable pretreatment in blood, expanded then contracted after pembrolizumab.

Notes on this clone: Antigen specificity is unknown.

Method: immunoSEQ multiplex PCR; TCRdb's copy keeps in-frame clones and lacks some. This sample has under 85,000 clones, with approximately 78% found just once. Trimming stripped 4 bases from V and 0 bases from J, with 10 bases between. Per germline, CDR1 SGHNT and CDR2 YENEEA. The CDR3 covers 15 residues. All patients were mismatch repair deficient, assessed by either PCR or immunohistochemistry. This clonotype was sampled from an adult with mismatch repair-deficient cancer. The sequenced sample was peripheral blood, obtained 2 weeks after starting pembrolizumab. This chain links TRBV11-3 with TRBJ2-1; tentative D call: TRBD1 (6 bases). CDR3 residues: CASSSGAFSYNEQFF. The DNA for the CDR3 is TGTGCCAGCAGCTCAGGGGCCTTCTCCTACAATGAGCAGTTCTTC.